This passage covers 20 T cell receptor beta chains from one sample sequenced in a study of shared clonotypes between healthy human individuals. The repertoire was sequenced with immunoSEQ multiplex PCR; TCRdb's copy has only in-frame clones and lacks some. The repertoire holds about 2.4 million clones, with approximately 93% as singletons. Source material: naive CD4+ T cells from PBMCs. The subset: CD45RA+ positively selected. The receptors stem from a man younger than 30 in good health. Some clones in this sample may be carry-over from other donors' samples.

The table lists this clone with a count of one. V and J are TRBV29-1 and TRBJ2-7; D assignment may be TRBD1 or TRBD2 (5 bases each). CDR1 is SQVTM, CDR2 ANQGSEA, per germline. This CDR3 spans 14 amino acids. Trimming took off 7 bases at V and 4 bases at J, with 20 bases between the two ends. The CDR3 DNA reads TGCAGCGCGAACCGGGACGGCAATCGGTACGAGCAGTACTTC. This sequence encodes CSANRDGNRYEQYF.

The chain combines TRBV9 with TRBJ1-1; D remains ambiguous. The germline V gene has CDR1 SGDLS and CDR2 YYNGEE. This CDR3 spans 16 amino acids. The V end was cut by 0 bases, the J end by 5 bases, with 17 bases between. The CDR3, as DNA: TGTGCCAGCAGCGTAGGCCCCTATACGCGGGCGACTGAAGCTTTCTTT. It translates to CASSVGPYTRATEAFF.

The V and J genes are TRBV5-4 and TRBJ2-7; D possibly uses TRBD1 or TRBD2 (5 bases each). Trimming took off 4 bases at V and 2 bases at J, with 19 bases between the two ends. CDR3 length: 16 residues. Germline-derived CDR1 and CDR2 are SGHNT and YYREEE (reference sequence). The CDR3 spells CASSTPGTAPPYEQYF. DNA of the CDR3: TGTGCCAGCAGCACCCCCGGGACCGCACCGCCCTACGAGCAGTACTTC. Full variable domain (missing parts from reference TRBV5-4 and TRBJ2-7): ETGVTQSPTHLIKTRGQQVTLRCSSQSGHNTVSWYQQALGQGPQFIFQYYREEENGRGNFPPRFSGLQFPNYSSELNVNALELDDSALYLCASSTPGTAPPYEQYFGPGTRLTVT.

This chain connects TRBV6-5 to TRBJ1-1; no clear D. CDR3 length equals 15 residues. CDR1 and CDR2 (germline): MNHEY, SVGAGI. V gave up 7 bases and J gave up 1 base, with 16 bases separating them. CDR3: CASTPGMGRNTEAFF. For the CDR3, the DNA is TGTGCCAGCACCCCCGGGATGGGGAGGAACACTGAAGCTTTCTTT.

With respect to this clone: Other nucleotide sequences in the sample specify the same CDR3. DNA for the CDR3: TGTGCCAGCAGCTTAACCAGAAGCACAGATACGCAGTATTTT. Its protein product is CASSLTRSTDTQYF. The chain recombines TRBV7-2 with TRBJ2-3; no reliable D call. Between the trimmed V and J ends, which lost 2 bases and 0 bases, there was a span of 6 bases. Germline V gives CDR1 SGHTA, CDR2 FQGNSA. The CDR3 length is 14 residues. The full variable domain, completed using reference TRBV7-2 and TRBJ2-3, is GAGVSQSPSNKVTEKGKDVELRCDPISGHTALYWYRQSLGQGLEFLIYFQGNSAPDKSGLPSDRFSAERTGGSVSTLTIQRTQQEDSAVYLCASSLTRSTDTQYFGPGTRLTVL.

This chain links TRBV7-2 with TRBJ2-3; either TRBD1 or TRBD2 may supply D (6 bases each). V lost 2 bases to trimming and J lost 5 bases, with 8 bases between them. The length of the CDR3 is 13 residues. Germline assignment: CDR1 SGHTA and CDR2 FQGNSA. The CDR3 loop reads CASSLKGGDTQYF. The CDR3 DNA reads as TGTGCCAGCAGCTTAAAGGGGGGAGATACGCAGTATTTT.

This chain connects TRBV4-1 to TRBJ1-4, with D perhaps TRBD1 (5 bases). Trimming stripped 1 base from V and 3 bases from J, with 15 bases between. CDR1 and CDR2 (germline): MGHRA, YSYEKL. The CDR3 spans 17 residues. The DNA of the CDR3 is TGCGCCAGCAGCCAAGGCCCCGGAGGGGTGGCTAATGAAAAACTGTTTTTT. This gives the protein CASSQGPGGVANEKLFF.

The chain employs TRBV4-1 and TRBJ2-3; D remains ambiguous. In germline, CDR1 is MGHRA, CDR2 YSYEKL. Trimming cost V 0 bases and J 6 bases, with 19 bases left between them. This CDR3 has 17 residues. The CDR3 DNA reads TGCGCCAGCAGCCAAGAAGGTCCACCAACGGCGTGGGATACGCAGTATTTT. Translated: CASSQEGPPTAWDTQYF.

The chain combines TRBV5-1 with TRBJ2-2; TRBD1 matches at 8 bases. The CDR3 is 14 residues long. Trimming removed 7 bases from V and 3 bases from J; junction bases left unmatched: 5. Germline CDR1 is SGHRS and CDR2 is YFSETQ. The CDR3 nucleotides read TGCGCCAGCGCATTGACAGGGGACACCGGGGAGCTGTTTTTT. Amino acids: CASALTGDTGELFF.

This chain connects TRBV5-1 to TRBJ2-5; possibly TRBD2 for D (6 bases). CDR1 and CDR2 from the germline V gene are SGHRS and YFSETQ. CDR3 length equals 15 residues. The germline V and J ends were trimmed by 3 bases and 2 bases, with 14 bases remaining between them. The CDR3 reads CASSSAGTLQETQYF. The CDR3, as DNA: TGCGCCAGCAGCTCGGCCGGGACTTTACAAGAGACCCAGTACTTC.

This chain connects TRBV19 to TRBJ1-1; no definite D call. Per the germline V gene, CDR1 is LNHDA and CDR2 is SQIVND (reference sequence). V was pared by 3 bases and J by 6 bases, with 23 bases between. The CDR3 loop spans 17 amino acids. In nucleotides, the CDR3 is TGTGCCAGTAGTATTGGTTGGTGGAGCAAGCAAGGCGCTGAAGCTTTCTTT. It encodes CASSIGWWSKQGAEAFF. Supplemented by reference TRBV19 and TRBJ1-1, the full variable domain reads DGGITQSPKYLFRKEGQNVTLSCEQNLNHDAMYWYRQDPGQGLRLIYYSQIVNDFQKGDIAEGYSVSREKKESFPLTVTSAQKNPTAFYLCASSIGWWSKQGAEAFFGQGTRLTVV.

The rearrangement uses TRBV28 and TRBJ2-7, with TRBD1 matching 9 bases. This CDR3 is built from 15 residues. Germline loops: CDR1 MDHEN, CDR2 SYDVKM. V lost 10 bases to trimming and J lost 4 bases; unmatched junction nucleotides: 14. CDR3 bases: TGTGCCATCTCTCGCTTGGGACAGGGTAATTACGAGCAGTACTTC. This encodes CAISRLGQGNYEQYF. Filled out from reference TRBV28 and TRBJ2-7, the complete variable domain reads DVKVTQSSRYLVKRTGEKVFLECVQDMDHENMFWYRQDPGLGLRLIYFSYDVKMKEKGDIPEGYSVSREKKERFSLILESASTNQTSMYLCAISRLGQGNYEQYFGPGTRLTVT.

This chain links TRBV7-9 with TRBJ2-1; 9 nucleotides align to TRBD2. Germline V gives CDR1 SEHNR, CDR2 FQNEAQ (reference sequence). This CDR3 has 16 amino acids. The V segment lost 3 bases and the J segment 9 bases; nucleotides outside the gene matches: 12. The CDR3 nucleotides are TGTGCCAGCAGCTTTGACCCGGCAGCGGGAGGATTTGAGCAGTTCTTC. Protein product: CASSFDPAAGGFEQFF.

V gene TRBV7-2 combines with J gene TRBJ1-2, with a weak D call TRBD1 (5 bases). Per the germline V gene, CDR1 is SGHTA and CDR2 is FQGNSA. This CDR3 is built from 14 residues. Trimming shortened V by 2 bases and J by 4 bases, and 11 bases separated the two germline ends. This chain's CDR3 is CASSLSWGFYGYTF. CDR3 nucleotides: TGTGCCAGCAGCTTAAGTTGGGGGTTCTATGGCTACACCTTC.

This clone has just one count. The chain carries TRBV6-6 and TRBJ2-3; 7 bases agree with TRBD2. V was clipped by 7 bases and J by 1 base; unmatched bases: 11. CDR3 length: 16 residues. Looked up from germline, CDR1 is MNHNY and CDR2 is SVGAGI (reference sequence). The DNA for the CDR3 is TGTGCCAGCATCCTTGGACTAGGGTCGGGCACAGATACGCAGTATTTT. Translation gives CASILGLGSGTDTQYF.

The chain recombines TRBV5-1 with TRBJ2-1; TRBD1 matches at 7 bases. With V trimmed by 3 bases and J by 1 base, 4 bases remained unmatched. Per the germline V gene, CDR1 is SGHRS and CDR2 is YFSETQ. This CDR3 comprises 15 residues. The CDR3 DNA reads TGCGCCAGCAGCTCTCTACAGGGGTCCTACAATGAGCAGTTCTTC. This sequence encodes CASSSLQGSYNEQFF.

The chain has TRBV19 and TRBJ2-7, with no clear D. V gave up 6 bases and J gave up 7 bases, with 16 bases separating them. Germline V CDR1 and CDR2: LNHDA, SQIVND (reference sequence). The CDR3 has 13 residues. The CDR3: CASSPGARSEQYF. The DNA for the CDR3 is TGTGCCAGTAGCCCCGGAGCCAGATCAGAGCAGTACTTC.

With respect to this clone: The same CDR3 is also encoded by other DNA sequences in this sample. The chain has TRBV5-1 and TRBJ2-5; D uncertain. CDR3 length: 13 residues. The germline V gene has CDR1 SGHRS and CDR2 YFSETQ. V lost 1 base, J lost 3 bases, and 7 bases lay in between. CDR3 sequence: CASSLPGEETQYF. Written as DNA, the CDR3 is TGCGCCAGCAGCTTGCCAGGAGAAGAGACCCAGTACTTC.

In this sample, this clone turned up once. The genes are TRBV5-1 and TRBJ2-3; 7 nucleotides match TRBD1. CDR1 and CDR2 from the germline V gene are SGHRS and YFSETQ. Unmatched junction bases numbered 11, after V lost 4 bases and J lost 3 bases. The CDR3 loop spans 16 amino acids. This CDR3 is CASSGNRDSATDTQYF. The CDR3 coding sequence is TGCGCCAGCAGCGGGAACCGGGACAGCGCGACAGATACGCAGTATTTT.

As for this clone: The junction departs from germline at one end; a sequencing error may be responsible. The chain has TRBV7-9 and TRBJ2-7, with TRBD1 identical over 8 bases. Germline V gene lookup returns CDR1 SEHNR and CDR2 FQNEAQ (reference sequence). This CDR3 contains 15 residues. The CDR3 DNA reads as TGTGCCAGCAGCCTAGCCCGGACAGGGTGCTACGAGCAGTACTTC. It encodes CASSLARTGCYEQYF.